This is a list of T cell receptor beta chains from one sample in a study of control samples from healthy donors and cancer patients. Libraries were prepared by immunoSEQ multiplex PCR; TCRdb keeps only in-frame clonotypes and omits some of them. The table shows more than 75,000 clones, with over 85% occurring only once. Input material: blood. These receptor sequences come from a man between 45 and 60 years old in good health. Both conserved end residues are trimmed from each CDR3. Only some rows state a clone size, as once, few, many or a class for expanded clones.

size: NA; V: TRBV28; CDR3: ASSNSADTQY
size: NA; V: TRBV19; CDR3: ASRRGRGDTGELF
size: NA; V: TRBV2; CDR3: ASSGTGGAED
size: NA; V: TRBV6-1; CDR3: ASSESRGVETQY
size: NA; V: TRBV19; CDR3: ASSITWDGNTEAF
size: NA; V: TRBV18; CDR3: ASSPYTEDGYT
size: NA; V: TRBV3-1/TRBV3-2; CDR3: ASSQEGWELF
size: NA; V: TRBV19; CDR3: ASSIRGGGTEAF
size: NA; V: TRBV7-8; CDR3: ASSLGGLDTQY
size: NA; V: TRBV3-1/TRBV3-2; CDR3: ASSQDWRGFNYGYT
size: NA; V: TRBV7-3; CDR3: ASSLADNYGYT
size: many; V: TRBV6-1; CDR3: ASSESAGNTIY
size: NA; V: TRBV9; CDR3: ASSADRAYGYT
size: NA; V: TRBV18; CDR3: ASSPAGWGVNTEAF
size: NA; V: TRBV13; CDR3: ASRRRTGPDEQY
size: once; V: TRBV4-1; CDR3: ASSQQGTSGGYT
size: NA; V: TRBV11-3; CDR3: ASSQGILANQETQY
size: NA; V: TRBV11-2; CDR3: ASSLAGQGIVNEQF
size: NA; V: TRBV6-1; CDR3: ASSEIGTANNEKLF
size: NA; V: TRBV10-3; CDR3: AISRQGVDGYT
size: NA; V: TRBV3-1/TRBV3-2; CDR3: ASSQGDSMNTEAF
size: NA; V: TRBV19; CDR3: ASSRGGAHYGYT
size: NA; V: TRBV19; CDR3: ASSAPRSGNTIY
size: NA; V: TRBV6-1; CDR3: ASREVVHQPQH
size: NA; V: TRBV24-1; CDR3: ATSDLGPSDTQY
size: few; V: TRBV24-1; CDR3: ASRGGATGELF